Shown below are 20 T cell receptor beta chains from a single sample sequenced in a study of early T cells in non-severe SARS-CoV-2 infection. TCRdb processed the 5' RACE reads anew with MiXCR; each CDR3 protein has one entry. This sample carries 65,000 to 85,000 distinct CDR3 sequences, roughly 15% of them seen once, and the ten largest clones take 12%. The sample taken for sequencing was whole blood. Every receptor here comes from an adult who was a healthcare worker with PCR-confirmed SARS-CoV-2 infection or an uninfected control (not recorded which).

In this sample, this clonotype turned up a few times. The J gene is TRBJ1-5, the V gene TRBV6-5, with 7 bases matching TRBD1. V shed 6 bases, J shed 0 bases, and the junction held 8 bases outside the gene matches. Per germline, CDR1 MNHEY and CDR2 SVGAGI. This CDR3 spans 16 amino acids. The CDR3 DNA reads TGTGCCAGCAGCTCGACAGGGAAAGGTAGCAATCAGCCCCAGCATTTT. Translating it yields CASSSTGKGSNQPQHF.

There are a few counts of this clonotype. This sequence joins TRBV12-3 or TRBV12-4 and TRBJ2-1, with 11 positions matching TRBD2. J gave up 5 bases and V 3 bases, and 3 bases lay outside the gene matches. The CDR3 has 15 amino acids. The CDR3 coding sequence is TGTGCCAGCAGTTTGGGGACTAGCGGAAACAATGAGCAGTTCTTC. It is translated as CASSLGTSGNNEQFF.

The chain is built from TRBV6-2 or TRBV6-3 and TRBJ1-5; 7 nucleotides line up with TRBD1. With V trimmed by 5 bases and J by 2 bases, 6 bases remained unmatched. The CDR3 length is 15 residues. Germline CDR1 is MNHEY and CDR2 is SVGEGT. This chain's CDR3 is CASSDPQGGNQPQHF. CDR3 DNA: TGTGCCAGCAGTGACCCCCAGGGGGGCAATCAGCCCCAGCATTTT.

This clonotype has only a few counts. V and J are TRBV11-2 and TRBJ2-1, with TRBD1 matching 8 bases. The CDR3 length is 15 residues. Germline CDR1 is SGHAT and CDR2 is FQNNGV. V was pared by 2 bases and J by 8 bases, with 8 bases of the junction left unmatched. The CDR3 bases are TGTGCCAGCAGCTTATTCCAGGGGGCAATGGATGAGCAGTTCTTC. Protein sequence: CASSLFQGAMDEQFF.

This rearrangement joins TRBV5-1 to TRBJ2-3, with D perhaps being TRBD1 or TRBD2 (5 bases each). V was pared by 2 bases and J by 6 bases, with 16 bases between. Looked up from germline, CDR1 is SGHRS and CDR2 is YFSETQ. There are 15 residues in the CDR3. CDR3 sequence reads: CASSFERGASDTQYF. In DNA form, the CDR3 reads TGCGCCAGCAGCTTCGAGAGGGGCGCGTCGGATACGCAGTATTTT. Combining the CDR3 with reference TRBV5-1 and TRBJ2-3 gives the whole variable domain KAGVTQTPRYLIKTRGQQVTLSCSPISGHRSVSWYQQTPGQGLQFLFEYFSETQRNKGNFPGRFSGRQFSNSRSEMNVSTLELGDSALYLCASSFERGASDTQYFGPGTRLTVL.

This clonotype was seen a handful of times. The rearrangement uses TRBV20-1 and TRBJ1-4, with a tentative D call TRBD1 (6 bases). The V gene's germline CDR1 is DFQATT and CDR2 SNEGSKA (reference sequence). V was cut by 0 bases and J by 6 bases, with 14 bases left in between. The CDR3 loop spans 15 amino acids. This CDR3 is CSARESAGEDEKLFF. CDR3 nucleotide sequence: TGCAGTGCTAGAGAGTCGGCAGGGGAGGATGAAAAACTGTTTTTT.

J is TRBJ2-1 and V is TRBV6-5, with D tentatively TRBD1 (6 bases). Germline values: CDR1 MNHEY, CDR2 SVGAGI. V lost 5 bases, J lost 9 bases, and 14 bases lay in between. This CDR3 comprises 13 residues. CDR3 nucleotide sequence: TGTGCCAGCAGTATAACCATCAGGGGTGAGCAGTTCTTC. Translation: CASSITIRGEQFF.

The chain carries TRBV29-1 and TRBJ2-1; 10 bases are a match to TRBD1. The CDR3 loop spans 16 amino acids. CDR1 SQVTM and CDR2 ANQGSEA come from the germline V gene. The V gene end was trimmed by 1 base and the J gene end by 3 bases; junction bases not matched to a gene: 6. Here the CDR3 reads CSVEGGDRGLYNEQFF. The CDR3 nucleotides are TGCAGCGTTGAAGGAGGAGACAGGGGGCTCTACAATGAGCAGTTCTTC.

The V call is TRBV12-3 or TRBV12-4, the J call TRBJ1-2; D remains ambiguous. V lost 5 bases and J lost 5, with 9 bases in between. CDR3 size: 12 residues. The CDR3 region has the DNA TGTGCCAGCAGTCTCGGGAAGTATGGCTACACCTTC. This sequence encodes CASSLGKYGYTF.

This clonotype was detected only a few times. The rearrangement joins TRBV11-3 to TRBJ2-1; D may be TRBD2 (6 bases). There are 16 residues in the CDR3. Trimming removed 7 bases from V and 2 bases from J, with 18 bases in between. The V gene's germline CDR1 is SGHNT and CDR2 YENEEA. CDR3 DNA: TGTGCCAGCACCAAAGGAGCGGGTCTCACCTACAATGAGCAGTTCTTC. Its translation is CASTKGAGLTYNEQFF. Complete variable domain (other parts from reference TRBV11-3 and TRBJ2-1): EAGVVQSPRYKIIEKKQPVAFWCNPISGHNTLYWYLQNLGQGPELLIRYENEEAVDDSQLPKDRFSAERLKGVDSTLKIQPAELGDSAVYLCASTKGAGLTYNEQFFGPGTRLTVL.

The gene calls are TRBV20-1 and TRBJ2-1; no clear D gene. There are 12 residues in the CDR3. The ends were cut back, 0 bases at V and 10 bases at J, with 10 bases in the middle. Germline lookup yields CDR1 DFQATT and CDR2 SNEGSKA (reference sequence). The CDR3 region is CSARDRMGEQFF. The CDR3 DNA is TGCAGTGCTAGAGATCGGATGGGGGAGCAGTTCTTC.

V and J are TRBV3-1 and TRBJ2-5, with 9 bases matching TRBD2. The V gene's germline CDR1 is LGHDT and CDR2 YNNKEL (reference sequence). There are 16 residues in the CDR3. The V and J ends lost 1 base and 5 bases, in that order; junction bases with no gene match: 8. CDR3 DNA sequence: TGTGCCAGCAGCCAAGTCGCAGCGGGGGGAAGTGAGACCCAGTACTTC. It translates to CASSQVAAGGSETQYF.

This clonotype was observed a few times. The chain combines TRBV19 with TRBJ1-5, with D unclear. Germline CDR1 and CDR2: LNHDA and SQIVND (reference sequence). With 6 bases removed from V and 2 bases from J, the gap between germline ends came to 14 bases. CDR3 length: 15 amino acids. The DNA for the CDR3 is TGTGCCAGTAGCCGGATCCCGGGCGGCAATCAGCCCCAGCATTTT. Its protein is CASSRIPGGNQPQHF. The whole variable domain, filled in from reference TRBV19 and TRBJ1-5, reads DGGITQSPKYLFRKEGQNVTLSCEQNLNHDAMYWYRQDPGQGLRLIYYSQIVNDFQKGDIAEGYSVSREKKESFPLTVTSAQKNPTAFYLCASSRIPGGNQPQHFGDGTRLSIL.

The V and J genes are TRBV5-6 and TRBJ2-5, with D unclear. From germline, CDR1 is SGHDT and CDR2 YYEEEE. The CDR3 is 16 amino acids. V lost 4 bases to trimming and J lost 0 bases, with 16 bases between them. The CDR3 loop reads CASSGFGRRNQETQYF. The CDR3 DNA follows: TGTGCCAGCAGCGGCTTCGGCAGAAGGAACCAAGAGACCCAGTACTTC.

This chain connects TRBV28 to TRBJ1-1, with TRBD1 matching over 7 bases. The CDR3 extends over 13 amino acids. Trimming took 2 bases from V and 7 from J; bases not matched to a gene: 4. Per the germline V gene, CDR1 is MDHEN and CDR2 is SYDVKM. This CDR3 is CASSLEGANEAFF. In DNA, the CDR3 is TGTGCCAGCAGTTTAGAGGGGGCAAATGAAGCTTTCTTT.

This chain connects TRBV29-1 to TRBJ1-2; D remains ambiguous. The length of the CDR3 is 13 residues. Trimming cost V 2 bases and J 3 bases, with 10 bases left between them. Per germline, CDR1 SQVTM and CDR2 ANQGSEA. The CDR3 region has the DNA TGCAGCGTTGAACCAGGCTTTGACTATGGCTACACCTTC. This encodes CSVEPGFDYGYTF.

This clonotype was seen at least ten times. The chain recombines TRBV14 with TRBJ2-7; TRBD1 or TRBD2 may be the D gene (5 bases each). Germline V gives CDR1 SGHDN, CDR2 FVKESK. Trimming stripped 6 bases from V and 5 bases from J, with 20 bases between. The CDR3 contains 15 residues. The CDR3 coding sequence is TGTGCCAGCAGTGAGGGGCTAGGAAGGGTGAACGAGCAGTACTTC. Its protein is CASSEGLGRVNEQYF.

This clonotype was picked up a small number of times. The rearrangement uses TRBV29-1 and TRBJ1-5; unclear D gene. Germline assignment: CDR1 SQVTM and CDR2 ANQGSEA. There are 13 residues in the CDR3. V lost 6 bases to trimming and J lost 2 bases, with 11 bases between them. This CDR3 is CSVLTGRNQPQHF. In DNA, the CDR3 is TGCAGCGTCTTAACGGGCCGCAATCAGCCCCAGCATTTT.

CDR3 sequence reads: CASSFRTGPNTEAFF. The CDR3 bases are TGTGCCAGCAGCTTCCGGACAGGGCCGAACACTGAAGCTTTCTTT. The rearrangement joins TRBV7-6 to TRBJ1-1; 8 nucleotides align to TRBD1. The V and J ends lost 3 bases and 1 base, in that order; junction bases with no gene match: 4. CDR1 is SGHVS, CDR2 FNYEAQ, per germline. The CDR3 contains 15 residues.

This clonotype was counted a few times. The chain is built from TRBV20-1 and TRBJ2-5; 13 nucleotides match TRBD2. CDR3 length equals 17 residues. Germline-derived CDR1 and CDR2 are DFQATT and SNEGSKA (reference sequence). J gave up 1 base and V 0 bases, and 5 bases lay outside the gene matches. CDR3 nucleotides: TGCAGTGCTAGAGATGTACTAGCGGGGGGGCTCCAAGAGACCCAGTACTTC. It specifies CSARDVLAGGLQETQYF.